The 21 T cell receptor beta chains presented below share a single source sample, sequenced in a study of T cells in women clearing cervical HPV infection. Some clones are missing from TCRdb's copy, which holds only in-frame ones; the method was immunoSEQ multiplex PCR. The sample has approximately 35,000 clones, and its top ten clones hold approximately 6.8%. Material: blood buffy coat. The receptors shown here come from a woman aged 18 to 69 with a cervical HPV16 infection that either progressed to CIN3+ or cleared (not recorded which).

On this clone itself: The read gets to within 3 residues of the CDR3 end, and the germline J gene fills in the rest. This chain joins TRBV7-9 and TRBJ2-1, with 7 positions matching TRBD2. V gave up 10 bases and J gave up 2 bases; unmatched junction bases: 11. The CDR3 covers 15 residues. Germline loops: CDR1 SEHNR, CDR2 FQNEAQ (reference sequence). The CDR3 spells CATPGRGGAYNEQFF. The covered CDR3 bases are TGTGCCACCCCGGGGAGGGGCGGGGCCTACAATGAG.

On this clone itself: Read coverage stops 3 residues before the CDR3 terminus; the germline J gene supplies the remainder. The chain couples TRBV30 to TRBJ2-7; 11 nucleotides agree with TRBD2. Germline trimming cut 5 bases from V and 3 bases from J; bases unmatched to any gene: 15. Germline V lookup: CDR1 GTSNPN, CDR2 SVGIG (reference sequence). The CDR3 is 17 amino acids. CDR3 sequence reads: CAWEQATSGVVNYEQYF. CDR3 DNA (partial): TGTGCCTGGGAGCAGGCGACTAGCGGGGTTGTGAACTACGAG.

Comments on this clone: Read sequence stops 3 residues before the CDR3 end, and the germline J gene provides the missing end. V is TRBV12-5 and J is TRBJ1-3, with D maybe TRBD1 (5 bases). The V end was cut by 2 bases, the J end by 4 bases, with 24 bases between. Per the germline V gene, CDR1 is LGHNT and CDR2 is FRNRAP. This CDR3 contains 19 residues. The covered CDR3 bases are TGTGCTAGTGGTTTGCTCCGTGGTAAAGGGACTACGGGAGGAAACACC. Translation: CASGLLRGKGTTGGNT. The CDR3 reads in full as CASGLLRGKGTTGGNTIYF.

Comments on this clone: Germline is not matched at one junction end, which may reflect a read error. The CDR3 is cut off 3 residues early in the read; its end comes from the germline J gene. This specimen includes other DNA sequences encoding the same CDR3. The V call is TRBV11-2, the J call TRBJ1-3, with 7 bases aligning to TRBD1. The CDR3 covers 15 residues. The V gene's germline CDR1 is SGHAT and CDR2 FQNNGV. Here the CDR3 reads CASKRQGGFGNTIYF. The CDR3 DNA, read in part, is TGTGCCAGCAAACGACAGGGAGGGTTTGGAAACACA. Full variable domain (remainder filled in from reference TRBV11-2 and TRBJ1-3): EAGVAQSPRYKIIEKRQSVAFWCNPISGHATLYWYQQILGQGPKLLIQFQNNGVVDDSQLPKDRFSAERLKGVDSTLKIQPAKLEDSAVYLCASKRQGGFGNTIYFGEGSWLTVV.

Turning to this clone: The missing CDR3 end, 3 residues past where the read stops, is filled in from the germline J gene. The chain is built from TRBV20-1 and TRBJ1-6, with 8 bases aligning to TRBD1. This CDR3 has 15 residues. Germline V gene sequence: CDR1 DFQATT, CDR2 SNEGSKA (reference sequence). V shed 3 bases, J shed 4 bases, and the junction held 5 bases outside the gene matches. The CDR3 loop is CSASPGQEYNSPLHF. The part of the CDR3 DNA that was read is TGCAGTGCTAGCCCGGGACAGGAATATAATTCACCC.

Details on this clone: The read ends 3 residues early relative to the CDR3; the germline J gene fills the gap. The chain employs TRBV5-6 and TRBJ1-1, with D unresolved. Trimming pared 3 bases from V and 6 bases from J, leaving 9 bases between. The CDR3 has 12 residues. Germline V gives CDR1 SGHDT, CDR2 YYEEEE. The DNA read from the CDR3 is TGTGCCAGCAGCTATCAGGCAGCTGAA. It translates to CASSYQAAE. The CDR3 as a whole reads CASSYQAAEAFF.

A remark on this clone: The read is 3 residues too short to cover the CDR3 end, so that end is filled in from the germline J gene. The V call is TRBV7-2, the J call TRBJ1-4, with D uncertain. The CDR3 sequence is 15 residues long. V lost 5 bases to trimming and J lost 7 bases, with 17 bases between them. Germline V gene sequence: CDR1 SGHTA, CDR2 FQGNSA. The CDR3 DNA, read in part, is TGTGCCAGCAGCCAGACTTCGGCCCTTGGTGAAAAA. Its translation is CASSQTSALGEK. The full-length CDR3 reads as CASSQTSALGEKLFF.

A note on this clone: The read terminates 3 residues before the CDR3 end, so the remaining end is supplied by the germline J gene. The chain couples TRBV10-3 to TRBJ2-7; 7 bases map to TRBD2. Germline CDR1 reads ENHRY; CDR2 reads SYGVKD. This CDR3 has 12 amino acids. The V segment lost 4 bases and the J segment 5 bases; nucleotides outside the gene matches: 2. CDR3 amino acids: CAISVRGDEQYF. CDR3 DNA, as far as it was read: TGTGCCATCAGTGTACGGGGGGACGAG.

About this clone itself: With the read ending 3 residues before the CDR3 end, the germline J gene is used to fill in that end. The chain is built from TRBV7-9 and TRBJ1-1; D uncertain. Trimming pared 4 bases from V and 5 bases from J, leaving 5 bases between. Germline assignment: CDR1 SEHNR and CDR2 FQNEAQ (reference sequence). The CDR3 runs 11 residues. The CDR3 loop reads CASSYTTEAFF. CDR3 DNA (partial): TGTGCCAGCAGCTATACTACTGAA.

This clone is called medium-sized based on its frequency. The read gets to within 3 residues of the CDR3 end, and the germline J gene fills in the rest. The chain couples TRBV19 to TRBJ1-2, with D possibly being TRBD1 (5 bases). This CDR3 has 14 residues. V lost 7 bases, J lost 6 bases, and 18 bases lay in between. Germline-derived CDR1 and CDR2 are LNHDA and SQIVND (reference sequence). The CDR3 spells CASTLLTGNNGYTF. The covered CDR3 bases are TGTGCCAGTACTCTCCTTACAGGAAACAATGGC.

Concerning this clone itself: The read ends 3 residues before the CDR3 terminus; that terminus is restored from the germline J gene. V is TRBV20-1 and J is TRBJ2-5; the D gene is possibly TRBD1 (6 bases). V lost 3 bases and J lost 5, with 19 bases in between. This CDR3 comprises 15 residues. The germline gives CDR1 DFQATT, CDR2 SNEGSKA (reference sequence). The CDR3 spells CSASQGAGAEETQYF. Partial CDR3 DNA: TGCAGTGCTAGCCAGGGCGCAGGGGCCGAGGAGACC.

Turning to this clone: From the germline J gene comes the end of the CDR3, since the read stops 3 residues before it. J is TRBJ1-2 and V is TRBV29-1; the D is unclear. Trimming shortened V by 7 bases and J by 0 bases, and 12 bases separated the two germline ends. From germline, CDR1 is SQVTM and CDR2 ANQGSEA. CDR3 length: 13 residues. CDR3 DNA (partial): TGCAGCGCTCTAAGCCACTCTAACTATGGC. Translated, it gives CSALSHSNYG. The full CDR3 protein reads CSALSHSNYGYTF.

As concerns this clone: The CDR3 is cut off 3 residues early in the read; its end comes from the germline J gene. The chain carries TRBV18 and TRBJ1-4; TRBD1 is a possible D gene (5 bases). The V end was cut by 1 base, the J end by 6 bases, with 27 bases between. Germline assignment: CDR1 KGHSH and CDR2 LQKENI. The CDR3 contains 20 residues. The CDR3 protein is CASSPQKSFLSGQGHEKLFF. The CDR3 bases that were read are TGTGCCAGCTCACCACAAAAGTCGTTTTTATCGGGTCAGGGCCATGAAAAA.

Comments on this clone: The read is 3 residues too short to cover the CDR3 end, so that end is filled in from the germline J gene. The chain is built from TRBV12-3 or TRBV12-4 and TRBJ1-2; D unresolved. The V and J ends lost 6 bases and 4 bases respectively, with 12 bases between them. CDR3 length equals 13 residues. The CDR3 sequence: CASSPGLRYGYTF. The CDR3 bases that were read are TGTGCCAGCAGCCCAGGTTTACGCTATGGC.

Comment on this clone: Read data end 3 residues before the CDR3 end; the end is taken from the germline J gene. J is TRBJ1-1 and V is TRBV11-2; possibly TRBD1 for D (6 bases). Germline V gene data show CDR1 as SGHAT and CDR2 as FQNNGV. The CDR3 has 14 amino acids. Trimming took off 0 bases at V and 6 bases at J, with 11 bases between the two ends. CDR3 DNA (partial): TGTGCCAGCAGCTTAGAAGCGGGGGCAGCTGAA. Protein: CASSLEAGAAE. In full, the CDR3 is CASSLEAGAAEAFF.

As for this clone: The read ends 3 residues early relative to the CDR3; the germline J gene fills the gap. V and J are TRBV5-4 and TRBJ2-7; 8 nucleotides agree with TRBD1. CDR1 is SGHNT and CDR2 is YYREEE in the germline V gene (reference sequence). J was trimmed by 2 bases and V by 5 bases; bases with no gene match: 6. This CDR3 has 14 residues. CDR3 bases read: TGTGCCAGCAGTAAGACAGGGGTCCCCTACGAG. Protein: CASSKTGVPYE. In full, the CDR3 is CASSKTGVPYEQYF.

About this clone: Read data end 3 residues before the CDR3 end; the end is taken from the germline J gene. The genes are TRBV2 and TRBJ2-2, with TRBD2 matching over 12 bases. Germline trimming cut 6 bases from V and 2 bases from J; bases unmatched to any gene: 4. Germline-derived CDR1 and CDR2 are SNHLY and FYNNEI. CDR3 length: 16 amino acids. CDR3 DNA, as far as it was read: TGTGCCAGCAGACGGACTAGCGGGACTAACACCGGGGAG. This sequence encodes CASRRTSGTNTGE. The whole CDR3 protein reads CASRRTSGTNTGELFF. Using reference TRBV2 and TRBJ2-2 for the parts outside the CDR3, the full variable domain is EPEVTQTPSHQVTQMGQEVILRCVPISNHLYFYWYRQILGQKVEFLVSFYNNEISEKSEIFDDQFSVERPDGSNFTLKIRSTKLEDSAMYFCASRRTSGTNTGELFFGEGSRLTVL.

Turning to this clone: The read gets to within 3 residues of the CDR3 end, and the germline J gene fills in the rest. The rearrangement links TRBV5-6 to TRBJ2-3, with TRBD1 matching 7 bases. Germline V gene data show CDR1 as SGHDT and CDR2 as YYEEEE. This CDR3 has 15 residues. The sequenced CDR3 bases are TGTGCCAGCAGCCGGGGACAGAATAGCAATCAGCCG. Translated, it gives CASSRGQNSNQP. The full-length CDR3 reads as CASSRGQNSNQPQYF. The whole variable domain, filled in from reference TRBV5-6 and TRBJ2-3, reads DAGVTQSPTHLIKTRGQQVTLRCSPKSGHDTVSWYQQALGQGPQFIFQYYEEEERQRGNFPDRFSGHQFPNYSSELNVNALLLGDSALYLCASSRGQNSNQPQYFGPGTRLTVL.

In the case of this clone: Coverage ceases 3 residues before the CDR3 finishes, and the germline J gene fills in the end. This sequence joins TRBV10-3 and TRBJ2-1; TRBD1 aligns across 10 bases. CDR3 length: 16 residues. The J segment lost 4 bases and the V segment lost 2 bases, leaving 5 bases of the junction unmatched. From germline, CDR1 is ENHRY and CDR2 SYGVKD. Incomplete CDR3 DNA: TGTGCCATCAGTGAGGGTGGGGGACAGGGGTACAATGAG. The encoded protein is CAISEGGGQGYNE. The full-length CDR3 reads as CAISEGGGQGYNEQFF.

Points on this clone: The read falls 3 residues short of the CDR3 end, and the missing part is taken from the germline J gene. The genes are TRBV10-2 and TRBJ1-6; possibly TRBD1 for D (5 bases). V lost 9 bases, J lost 6 bases, and 12 bases lay in between. Germline CDR1 WSHSY, CDR2 SAAADI. The CDR3 runs 13 residues. The CDR3 region is CASIQGGNSPLHF. The sequenced CDR3 bases are TGCGCCAGTATTCAGGGAGGTAATTCACCC.

Notes on this clone: The CDR3 end is not reached by the read, which stops 3 residues before it; the germline J gene fills it in. This chain joins TRBV29-1 and TRBJ2-5; possibly TRBD2 for D (7 bases). Trimming cost V 6 bases and J 4 bases, with 15 bases left between them. There are 13 residues in the CDR3. In germline, CDR1 is SQVTM, CDR2 ANQGSEA. CDR3 bases read: TGCAGCGTCACCGAGGGGGGGAGAGAGACC. This sequence encodes CSVTEGGRET. The full CDR3 is CSVTEGGRETQYF.